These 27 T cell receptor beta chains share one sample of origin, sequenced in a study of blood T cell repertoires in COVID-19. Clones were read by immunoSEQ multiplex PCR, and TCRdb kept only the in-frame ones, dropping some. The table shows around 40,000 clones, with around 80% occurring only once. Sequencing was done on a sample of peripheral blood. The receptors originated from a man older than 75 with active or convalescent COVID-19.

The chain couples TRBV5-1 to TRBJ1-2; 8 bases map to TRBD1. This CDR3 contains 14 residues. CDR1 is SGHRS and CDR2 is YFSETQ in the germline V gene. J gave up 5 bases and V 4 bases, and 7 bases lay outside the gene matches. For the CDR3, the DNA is TGCGCCAGCAGCGCAGGGGGCGCACGGTATGGCTACACCTTC. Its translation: CASSAGGARYGYTF.

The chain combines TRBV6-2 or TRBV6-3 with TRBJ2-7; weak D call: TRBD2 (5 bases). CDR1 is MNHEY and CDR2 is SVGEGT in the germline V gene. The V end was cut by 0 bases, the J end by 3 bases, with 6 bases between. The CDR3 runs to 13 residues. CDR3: CASSYSEVYEQYF. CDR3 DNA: TGTGCCAGCAGTTACTCGGAGGTCTACGAGCAGTACTTC.

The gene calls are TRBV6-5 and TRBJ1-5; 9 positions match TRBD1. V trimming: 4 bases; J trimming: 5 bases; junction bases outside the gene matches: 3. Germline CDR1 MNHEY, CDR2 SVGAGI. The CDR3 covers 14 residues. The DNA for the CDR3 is TGTGCCAGCAGTTGGGGACAGGGAGATCAGCCCCAGCATTTT. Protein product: CASSWGQGDQPQHF.

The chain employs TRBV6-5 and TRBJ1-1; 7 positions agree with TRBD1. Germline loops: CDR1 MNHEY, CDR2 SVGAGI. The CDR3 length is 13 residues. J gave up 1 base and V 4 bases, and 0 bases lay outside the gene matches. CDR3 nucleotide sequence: TGTGCCAGCAGTTCAGGGGGGAACACTGAAGCTTTCTTT. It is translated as CASSSGGNTEAFF.

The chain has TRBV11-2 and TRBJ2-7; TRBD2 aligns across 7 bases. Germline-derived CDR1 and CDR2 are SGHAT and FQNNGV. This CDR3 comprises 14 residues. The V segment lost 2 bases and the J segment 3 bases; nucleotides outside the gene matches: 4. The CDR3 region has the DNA TGTGCCAGCAGCTTATCGGGGGGTAACTACGAGCAGTACTTC. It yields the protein CASSLSGGNYEQYF. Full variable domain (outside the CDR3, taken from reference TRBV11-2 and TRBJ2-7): EAGVAQSPRYKIIEKRQSVAFWCNPISGHATLYWYQQILGQGPKLLIQFQNNGVVDDSQLPKDRFSAERLKGVDSTLKIQPAKLEDSAVYLCASSLSGGNYEQYFGPGTRLTVT.

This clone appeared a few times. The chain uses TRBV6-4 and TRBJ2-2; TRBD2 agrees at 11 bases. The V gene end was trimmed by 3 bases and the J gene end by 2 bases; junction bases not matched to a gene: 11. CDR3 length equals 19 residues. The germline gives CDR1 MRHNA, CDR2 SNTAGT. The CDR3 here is CASSDPPSGRTLNTGELFF. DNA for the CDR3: TGTGCCAGCAGTGATCCCCCTAGCGGGAGGACCCTTAACACCGGGGAGCTGTTTTTT.

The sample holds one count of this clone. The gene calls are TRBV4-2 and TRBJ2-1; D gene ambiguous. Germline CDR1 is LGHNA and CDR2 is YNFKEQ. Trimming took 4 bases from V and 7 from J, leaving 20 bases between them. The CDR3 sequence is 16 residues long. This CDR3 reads CASSPEASQIRNEQFF. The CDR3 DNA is TGTGCCAGCAGCCCGGAAGCGTCCCAAATCCGGAATGAGCAGTTCTTC.

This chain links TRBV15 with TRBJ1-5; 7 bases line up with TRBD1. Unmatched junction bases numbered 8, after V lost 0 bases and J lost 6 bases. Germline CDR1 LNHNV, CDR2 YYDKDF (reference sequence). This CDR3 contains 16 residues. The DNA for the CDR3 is TGTGCCACCAGCAGAGATTTGGGACAGTCTTTTCAGCCCCAGCATTTT. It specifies CATSRDLGQSFQPQHF. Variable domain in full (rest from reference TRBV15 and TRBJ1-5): DAMVIQNPRYQVTQFGKPVTLSCSQTLNHNVMYWYQQKSSQAPKLLFHYYDKDFNNEADTPDNFQSRRPNTSFCFLDIRSPGLGDTAMYLCATSRDLGQSFQPQHFGDGTRLSIL.

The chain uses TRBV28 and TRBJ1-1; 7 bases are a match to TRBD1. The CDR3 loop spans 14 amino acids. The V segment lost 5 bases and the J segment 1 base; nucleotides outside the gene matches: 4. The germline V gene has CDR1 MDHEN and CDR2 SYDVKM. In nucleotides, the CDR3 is TGTGCCAGCAGTCCCAGGACAGGGAACACTGAAGCTTTCTTT. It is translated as CASSPRTGNTEAFF.

CDR3 nucleotide sequence: TGTGCCAGCAGTACCCCAGGGGGCAATGAGCAGTTCTTC. Protein: CASSTPGGNEQFF. V usage is TRBV7-3 and J usage is TRBJ2-1; TRBD1 matches 7 bases. CDR1 is SGHTA and CDR2 is FQGTGA in the germline V gene. The junction had 5 bases not matched to a gene; V was cut back by 6 bases and J by 6 bases. There are 13 residues in the CDR3.

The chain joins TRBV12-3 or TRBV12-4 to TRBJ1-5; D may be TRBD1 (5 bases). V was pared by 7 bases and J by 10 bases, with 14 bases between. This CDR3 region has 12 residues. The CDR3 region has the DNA TGTGCCAGCACCATCGGGACTCACCCCCAGCATTTT. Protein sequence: CASTIGTHPQHF.

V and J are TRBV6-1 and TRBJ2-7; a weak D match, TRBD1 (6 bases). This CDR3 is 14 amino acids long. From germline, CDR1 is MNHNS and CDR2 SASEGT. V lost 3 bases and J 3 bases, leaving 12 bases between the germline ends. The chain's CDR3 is CASSDHGQLYEQYF. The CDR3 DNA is TGTGCCAGCAGTGATCACGGACAGCTCTACGAGCAGTACTTC.

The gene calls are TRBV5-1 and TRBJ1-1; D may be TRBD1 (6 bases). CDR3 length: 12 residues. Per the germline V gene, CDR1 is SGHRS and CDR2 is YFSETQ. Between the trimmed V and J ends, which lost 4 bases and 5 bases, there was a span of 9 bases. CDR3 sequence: CASSAQGTEAFF. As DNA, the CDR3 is TGCGCCAGCAGCGCACAGGGAACTGAAGCTTTCTTT.

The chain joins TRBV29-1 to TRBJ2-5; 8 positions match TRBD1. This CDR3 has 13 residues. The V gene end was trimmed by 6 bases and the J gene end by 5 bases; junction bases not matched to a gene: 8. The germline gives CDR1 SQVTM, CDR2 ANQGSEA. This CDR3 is CSVDGQGGETQYF. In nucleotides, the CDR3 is TGCAGCGTAGACGGACAGGGCGGGGAGACCCAGTACTTC.

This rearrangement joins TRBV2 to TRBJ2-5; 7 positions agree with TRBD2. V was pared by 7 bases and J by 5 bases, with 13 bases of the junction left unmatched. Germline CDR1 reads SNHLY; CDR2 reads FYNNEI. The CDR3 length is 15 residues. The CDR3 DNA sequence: TGTGCCAGCACAGCCGGGACTACGGCAACGGAGACCCAGTACTTC. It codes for CASTAGTTATETQYF.

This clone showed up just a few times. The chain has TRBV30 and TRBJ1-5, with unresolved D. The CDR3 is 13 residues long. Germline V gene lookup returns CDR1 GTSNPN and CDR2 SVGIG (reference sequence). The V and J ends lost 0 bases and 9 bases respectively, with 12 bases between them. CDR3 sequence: CAWSVDESGPQHF. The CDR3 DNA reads TGTGCCTGGAGTGTAGATGAATCAGGGCCCCAGCATTTT.

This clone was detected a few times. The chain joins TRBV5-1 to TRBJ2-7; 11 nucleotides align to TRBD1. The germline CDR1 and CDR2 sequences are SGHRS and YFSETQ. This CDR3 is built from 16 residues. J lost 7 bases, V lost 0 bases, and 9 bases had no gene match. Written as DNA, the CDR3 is TGCGCCAGCAGCTTGGCTTCCGGACAGGGGGCGCGGGAGCAGTACTTC. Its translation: CASSLASGQGAREQYF.

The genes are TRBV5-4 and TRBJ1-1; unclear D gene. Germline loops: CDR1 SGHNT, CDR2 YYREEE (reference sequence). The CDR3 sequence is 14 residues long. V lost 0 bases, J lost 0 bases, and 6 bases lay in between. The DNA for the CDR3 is TGTGCCAGCAGCTTGGGCGGTCTGAACACTGAAGCTTTCTTT. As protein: CASSLGGLNTEAFF.

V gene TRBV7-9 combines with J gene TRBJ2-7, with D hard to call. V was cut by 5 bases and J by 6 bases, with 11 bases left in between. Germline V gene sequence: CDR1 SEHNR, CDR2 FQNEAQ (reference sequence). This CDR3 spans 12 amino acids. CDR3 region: CASSLIPSEQYF. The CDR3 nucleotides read TGTGCCAGCAGCCTTATTCCGTCCGAGCAGTACTTC.

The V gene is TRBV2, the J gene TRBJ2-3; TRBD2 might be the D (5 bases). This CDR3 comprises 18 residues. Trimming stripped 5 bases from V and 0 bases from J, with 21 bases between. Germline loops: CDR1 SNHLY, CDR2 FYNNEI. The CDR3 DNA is TGTGCCAGCAGTACCCAGGCTAGCCCCAGTCCGAGCACAGATACGCAGTATTTT. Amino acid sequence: CASSTQASPSPSTDTQYF. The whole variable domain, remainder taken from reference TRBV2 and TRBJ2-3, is EPEVTQTPSHQVTQMGQEVILRCVPISNHLYFYWYRQILGQKVEFLVSFYNNEISEKSEIFDDQFSVERPDGSNFTLKIRSTKLEDSAMYFCASSTQASPSPSTDTQYFGPGTRLTVL.

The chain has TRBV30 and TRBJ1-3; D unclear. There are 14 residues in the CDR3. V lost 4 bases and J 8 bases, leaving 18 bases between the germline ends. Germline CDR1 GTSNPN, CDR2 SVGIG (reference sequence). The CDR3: CAWTPDGELDTIYF. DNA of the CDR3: TGTGCCTGGACCCCGGACGGGGAACTGGACACCATATATTTT.

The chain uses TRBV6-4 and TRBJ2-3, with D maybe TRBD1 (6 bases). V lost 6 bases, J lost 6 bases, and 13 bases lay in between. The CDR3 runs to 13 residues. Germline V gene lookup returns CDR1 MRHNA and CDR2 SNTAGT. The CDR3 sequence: CASSGQPGDTQYF. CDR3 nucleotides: TGTGCCAGCAGCGGACAGCCCGGGGATACGCAGTATTTT.

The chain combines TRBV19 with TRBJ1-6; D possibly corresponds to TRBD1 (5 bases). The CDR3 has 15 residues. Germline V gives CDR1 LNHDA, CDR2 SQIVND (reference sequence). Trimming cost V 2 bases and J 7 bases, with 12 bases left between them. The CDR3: CASSIKLGGNSPLHF. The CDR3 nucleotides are TGTGCCAGTAGTATAAAGCTCGGGGGGAATTCACCCCTCCACTTT. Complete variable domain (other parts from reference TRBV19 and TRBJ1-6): DGGITQSPKYLFRKEGQNVTLSCEQNLNHDAMYWYRQDPGQGLRLIYYSQIVNDFQKGDIAEGYSVSREKKESFPLTVTSAQKNPTAFYLCASSIKLGGNSPLHFGNGTRLTVT.

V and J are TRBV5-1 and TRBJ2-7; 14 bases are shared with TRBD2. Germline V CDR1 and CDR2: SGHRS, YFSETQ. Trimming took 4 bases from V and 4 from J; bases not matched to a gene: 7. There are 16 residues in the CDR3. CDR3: CASSGGGTSGSYEQYF. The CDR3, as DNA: TGCGCCAGCAGCGGAGGGGGGACTAGCGGGAGTTACGAGCAGTACTTC. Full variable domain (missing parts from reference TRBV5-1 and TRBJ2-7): KAGVTQTPRYLIKTRGQQVTLSCSPISGHRSVSWYQQTPGQGLQFLFEYFSETQRNKGNFPGRFSGRQFSNSRSEMNVSTLELGDSALYLCASSGGGTSGSYEQYFGPGTRLTVT.

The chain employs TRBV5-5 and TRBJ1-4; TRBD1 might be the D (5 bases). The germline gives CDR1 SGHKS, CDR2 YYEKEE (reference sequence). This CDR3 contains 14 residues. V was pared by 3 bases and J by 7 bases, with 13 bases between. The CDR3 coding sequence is TGTGCCAGCAGCTCTCAGGGTTTCGGTGAAAAACTGTTTTTT. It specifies CASSSQGFGEKLFF. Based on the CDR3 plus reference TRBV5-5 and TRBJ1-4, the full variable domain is DAGVTQSPTHLIKTRGQQVTLRCSPISGHKSVSWYQQVLGQGPQFIFQYYEKEERGRGNFPDRFSARQFPNYSSELNVNALLLGDSALYLCASSSQGFGEKLFFGSGTQLSVL.

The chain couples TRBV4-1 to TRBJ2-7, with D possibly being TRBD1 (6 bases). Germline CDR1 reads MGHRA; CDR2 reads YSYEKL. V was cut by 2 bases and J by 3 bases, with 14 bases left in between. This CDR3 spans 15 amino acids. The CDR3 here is CASSQTDRAFYEQYF. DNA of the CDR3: TGCGCCAGCAGCCAAACGGACAGAGCCTTCTACGAGCAGTACTTC.

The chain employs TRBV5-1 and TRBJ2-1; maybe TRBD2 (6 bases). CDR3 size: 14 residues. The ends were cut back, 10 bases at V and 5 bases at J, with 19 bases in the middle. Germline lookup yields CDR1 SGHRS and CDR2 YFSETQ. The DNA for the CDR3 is TGCGCCTCAACCGGGGGTAGCGTTAACAATGAGCAGTTCTTC. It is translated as CASTGGSVNNEQFF. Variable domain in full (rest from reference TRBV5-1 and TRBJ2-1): KAGVTQTPRYLIKTRGQQVTLSCSPISGHRSVSWYQQTPGQGLQFLFEYFSETQRNKGNFPGRFSGRQFSNSRSEMNVSTLELGDSALYLCASTGGSVNNEQFFGPGTRLTVL.